Presented here are 20 T cell receptor beta chains from one specimen sequenced in a study of human versus mouse CDR3 diversity and MHC coevolution. The protocol was immunoSEQ multiplex PCR, while the TCRdb copy is restricted to in-frame clones and leaves out a portion. The table records more than 60,000 clones, under 95% of them present only once. The sequenced material came from naive CD4+ T cells from blood. Subset of the sample: CD45RO-negative CD62L-positive naive CD4 T cells. The receptors derive from a person aged 30 to 70 in good health.

V is TRBV2 and J is TRBJ2-1; the D gene is possibly TRBD2 (6 bases). V was clipped by 3 bases and J by 4 bases, with 13 bases between them. CDR1 is SNHLY and CDR2 is FYNNEI in the germline V gene. This CDR3 region has 15 residues. CDR3 amino acids: CASSEDRGTYNEQFF. The CDR3 nucleotides read TGTGCCAGCAGTGAGGATCGGGGGACTTACAATGAGCAGTTCTTC.

The chain links TRBV4-2 to TRBJ1-1; D unresolved. Germline assignment: CDR1 LGHNA and CDR2 YNFKEQ. This CDR3 has 14 amino acids. The V gene lost 2 bases and the J gene lost 3 bases, with 10 bases spanning the gap. CDR3 in DNA: TGTGCCAGCAGCCAAAAAGGGAGGGACACTGAAGCTTTCTTT. Translation gives CASSQKGRDTEAFF.

Of note for this clone: This sample also contains other DNA sequences that code for the same CDR3. This chain connects TRBV19 to TRBJ1-5; 8 bases match TRBD1. The CDR3 is made up of 13 amino acids. CDR1 is LNHDA, CDR2 SQIVND, per germline (reference sequence). Trimming removed 6 bases from V and 7 bases from J; junction bases left unmatched: 5. The CDR3 loop reads CASSSQGGQPQHF. CDR3 nucleotides: TGTGCCAGTAGCTCACAGGGGGGCCAGCCCCAGCATTTT.

The rearrangement uses TRBV7-8 and TRBJ1-1, with 7 bases identical to TRBD1. Trimming cost V 0 bases and J 5 bases; bases outside gene matches: 9. Germline V lookup: CDR1 SGHVS, CDR2 FQNEAQ. The CDR3 runs to 16 residues. The CDR3 sequence is CASSLASTGWETEAFF. The CDR3 coding sequence is TGTGCCAGCAGCTTAGCGTCGACAGGGTGGGAAACTGAAGCTTTCTTT.

The rearrangement uses TRBV27 and TRBJ2-1; 9 bases agree with TRBD2. The J segment lost 0 bases and the V segment lost 5 bases, leaving 11 bases of the junction unmatched. Germline V CDR1 and CDR2: MNHEY, SMNVEV (reference sequence). The CDR3 totals 18 residues. CDR3 sequence: CASSPIAGEWSSYNEQFF. CDR3 coding DNA: TGTGCCAGCAGTCCAATAGCGGGAGAGTGGAGCTCCTACAATGAGCAGTTCTTC.

On this clone: Compared with germline, one end of the junction differs, possibly owing to a read error. This chain joins TRBV7-8 and TRBJ1-1; D possibly corresponds to TRBD1 (5 bases). Germline V lookup: CDR1 SGHVS, CDR2 FQNEAQ. The CDR3 loop spans 17 amino acids. In DNA form, the CDR3 reads TGTGCCAGCAGCGTAGCCGCGGGGCTCCGAGGGAACACTGAAGCTTTCTTT. Its translation: CASSVAAGLRGNTEAFF.

The chain joins TRBV4-2 to TRBJ1-2; possible D gene TRBD1, 5 bases. V shed 1 base and J shed 3 bases, with 9 bases lying between them. This CDR3 comprises 14 residues. The germline V gene has CDR1 LGHNA and CDR2 YNFKEQ. CDR3 DNA sequence: TGTGCCAGCAGCCAAGGCCCGGGGGACTATGGCTACACCTTC. This gives the protein CASSQGPGDYGYTF.

In its sample, this clone was seen once. The V gene is TRBV6-1, the J gene TRBJ2-3; 10 nucleotides agree with TRBD2. The germline gives CDR1 MNHNS, CDR2 SASEGT. The CDR3 is 14 residues long. The junction had 2 bases not matched to a gene; V was cut back by 6 bases and J by 2 bases. Here the CDR3 reads CASSLAGVTDTQYF. DNA for the CDR3: TGTGCCAGCAGCCTAGCGGGAGTCACAGATACGCAGTATTTT.

The rearrangement uses TRBV10-1 and TRBJ2-1, with D perhaps matching TRBD1 (6 bases). The CDR3 is 11 residues long. The V gene's germline CDR1 is WNHNN and CDR2 SYGVQD (reference sequence). Trimming shortened V by 6 bases and J by 11 bases, and 11 bases separated the two germline ends. This chain's CDR3 is CASSAGTKQFF. The CDR3 DNA reads TGCGCCAGCAGCGCTGGGACAAAGCAGTTCTTC.

The chain uses TRBV11-2 and TRBJ2-1; D uncertain. This CDR3 has 13 amino acids. Trimming took off 7 bases at V and 8 bases at J, with 15 bases between the two ends. Looked up from germline, CDR1 is SGHAT and CDR2 is FQNNGV. Here the CDR3 DNA reads TGTGCCAGCACCCAGGTCCCCGCAGATGAGCAGTTCTTC. Amino acid sequence: CASTQVPADEQFF.

This chain uses TRBV14 with TRBJ2-1; 8 bases match TRBD2. CDR3 length: 15 residues. The germline CDR1 and CDR2 sequences are SGHDN and FVKESK. V lost 4 bases, J lost 4 bases, and 6 bases stayed unmatched. The CDR3 spells CASSRSGTRYNEQFF. The CDR3 nucleotides read TGTGCCAGCAGCCGATCCGGGACTAGGTACAATGAGCAGTTCTTC.

This clone was detected only once. The rearrangement links TRBV4-2 to TRBJ2-3, with D maybe TRBD2 (6 bases). Germline-derived CDR1 and CDR2 are LGHNA and YNFKEQ. Trimming left V 1 base short and J 0 bases short, with 8 bases between. The CDR3 covers 15 residues. This chain's CDR3 is CASSQAGVSTDTQYF. CDR3 bases: TGTGCCAGCAGCCAAGCGGGGGTTAGCACAGATACGCAGTATTTT.

V and J are TRBV19 and TRBJ1-3, with D tentatively TRBD1 (5 bases). The CDR3 loop spans 15 amino acids. Trimming pared 3 bases from V and 4 bases from J, leaving 13 bases between. Germline CDR1 reads LNHDA; CDR2 reads SQIVND (reference sequence). CDR3 nucleotide sequence: TGTGCCAGTAGTATTAAAGGGGCCCCAGGAAACACCATATATTTT. Encoded protein: CASSIKGAPGNTIYF.

The chain links TRBV5-4 to TRBJ1-2; 9 bases match TRBD1. Germline CDR1 and CDR2: SGHNT and YYREEE (reference sequence). The V and J ends lost 0 bases and 1 base, in that order; junction bases with no gene match: 4. The CDR3 spans 16 residues. CDR3 loop: CASSLGQGVNNYGYTF. As DNA, the CDR3 is TGTGCCAGCAGCTTGGGACAGGGGGTCAATAACTATGGCTACACCTTC.

This chain connects TRBV2 to TRBJ2-2; 8 bases are a match to TRBD2. Germline V gives CDR1 SNHLY, CDR2 FYNNEI. The CDR3 contains 14 residues. Trimming took 8 bases from V and 5 from J; bases not matched to a gene: 7. The CDR3 here is CASFETSATGELFF. The DNA of the CDR3 is TGTGCCAGCTTTGAGACTAGCGCAACCGGGGAGCTGTTTTTT.

This clone turned up a few times. J is TRBJ1-2 and V is TRBV30; D not resolved. Trimming removed 3 bases from V and 0 bases from J, with 11 bases in between. This CDR3 has 14 residues. The V gene's germline CDR1 is GTSNPN and CDR2 SVGIG (reference sequence). CDR3 residues: CAWRWQNSNYGYTF. CDR3 bases: TGTGCCTGGAGGTGGCAGAATTCTAACTATGGCTACACCTTC.

This chain joins TRBV30 and TRBJ1-5; 9 bases are shared with TRBD1. Germline loops: CDR1 GTSNPN, CDR2 SVGIG (reference sequence). J gave up 4 bases and V 3 bases, and 7 bases lay outside the gene matches. CDR3 size: 15 residues. CDR3 nucleotides: TGTGCCTGGAGATCTCGGGACAGGGCAAATCAGCCCCAGCATTTT. Translating it yields CAWRSRDRANQPQHF.

This clone occurred once. The rearrangement uses TRBV6-4 and TRBJ2-3; D is perhaps TRBD2 (6 bases). Germline assignment: CDR1 MRHNA and CDR2 SNTAGT. The CDR3 covers 17 residues. V gave up 3 bases and J gave up 8 bases, with 24 bases separating them. The DNA for the CDR3 is TGTGCCAGCAGTGAAACCCAGGGTATTCAGTCGCGGGGTACGCAGTATTTT. Protein product: CASSETQGIQSRGTQYF.

The chain joins TRBV5-1 to TRBJ2-3; 7 nucleotides match TRBD2. V lost 2 bases, J lost 2 bases, and 8 bases stayed unmatched. CDR1 is SGHRS and CDR2 is YFSETQ in the germline V gene. The CDR3 length is 16 residues. The CDR3 loop is CASSFARGGPTDTQYF. The CDR3 DNA is TGCGCCAGCAGCTTCGCCCGCGGGGGACCCACAGATACGCAGTATTTT.

A word on this clone: One junction end disagrees with the germline gene, perhaps due to a read error. V and J are TRBV18 and TRBJ2-1, with 12 bases lining up with TRBD1. Germline CDR1 KGHSH, CDR2 LQKENI. This CDR3 spans 17 amino acids. CDR3 nucleotide sequence: TGTGCCAGCTCAACACCGGGACAGGGGGCGCCTGGGAATGAGCAGTTCTTC. As protein: CASSTPGQGAPGNEQFF. Based on the CDR3 plus reference TRBV18 and TRBJ2-1, the full variable domain is NAGVMQNPRHLVRRRGQEARLRCSPMKGHSHVYWYRQLPEEGLKFMVYLQKENIIDESGMPKERFSAEFPKEGPSILRIQQVVRGDSAAYFCASSTPGQGAPGNEQFFGPGTRLTVL.